The 19 T cell receptor beta chains reported below all come from one sample, sequenced in a study of T-cell reconstitution after alpha-beta-depleted transplantation in children. Construction of the TCRbeta library involved unique molecular identifiers. TCRdb used MiXCR to reprocess the PCR reads, holding one entry per CDR3 protein. The data hold approximately 15,000 distinct CDR3 sequences, with about 7.7% observed a single time. Sequencing was performed on PBMCs, mostly from graft donor cells, taken 60 days after TCRalphabeta/CD19-depleted stem cell transplant. Source of these receptors: a boy under three years old who had a stem cell transplant for Wiskott-Aldrich syndrome, so the T cells may come from the graft donor.

This clonotype was seen repeatedly, ten times or more. V usage is TRBV5-1 and J usage is TRBJ2-1; no clear D. V was pared by 4 bases and J by 5 bases, with 10 bases between. CDR3 length: 13 amino acids. CDR1 SGHRS and CDR2 YFSETQ come from the germline V gene. The CDR3 DNA sequence: TGCGCCAGCAGCCTGCCCGCCCACAATGAGCAGTTCTTC. Translation: CASSLPAHNEQFF.

This clonotype was recorded many times. V is TRBV20-1 and J is TRBJ2-5, with D hard to call. Deletions cut 2 bases from V and 5 bases from J, with 15 bases between. Per the germline V gene, CDR1 is DFQATT and CDR2 is SNEGSKA (reference sequence). The CDR3 sequence is 14 residues long. DNA of the CDR3: TGCAGTGCTAGACCTGGGTCCTTCGTGGAGACCCAGTACTTC. Its translation is CSARPGSFVETQYF.

This chain joins TRBV6-1 and TRBJ2-2; maybe TRBD2 (5 bases). The germline V gene has CDR1 MNHNS and CDR2 SASEGT. Deletions cut 10 bases from V and 8 bases from J, with 23 bases between. CDR3 length equals 15 residues. The CDR3 loop reads CATPSTSDGSGELFF. CDR3 bases: TGTGCCACCCCTAGCACATCCGATGGTTCGGGGGAGCTGTTTTTT.

The chain recombines TRBV20-1 with TRBJ2-5; D perhaps matches TRBD1 (5 bases). Trimming pared 2 bases from V and 4 bases from J, leaving 8 bases between. The CDR3 has 12 amino acids. Per the germline V gene, CDR1 is DFQATT and CDR2 is SNEGSKA (reference sequence). Here the CDR3 DNA reads TGCAGTGCTAGAAAGCAGGGAGAGACCCAGTACTTC. It translates to CSARKQGETQYF.

Ten or more counts support this clonotype. The rearrangement links TRBV7-9 to TRBJ2-5; D possibly uses TRBD1 or TRBD2 (5 bases each). The CDR3 runs to 15 residues. Deletions cut 5 bases from V and 5 bases from J, with 18 bases between. Germline values: CDR1 SEHNR, CDR2 FQNEAQ (reference sequence). DNA of the CDR3: TGTGCCAGCAGCCCCCTTTTTGGGGGTCGGGAGACCCAGTACTTC. It encodes CASSPLFGGRETQYF.

This clonotype was seen ten or more times. J is TRBJ1-6 and V is TRBV9, with D hard to call. Per the germline V gene, CDR1 is SGDLS and CDR2 is YYNGEE. The CDR3 contains 15 residues. Trimming stripped 4 bases from V and 5 bases from J, with 13 bases between. This CDR3 reads CASSLSHKDNSPLHF. DNA of the CDR3: TGTGCCAGCAGCCTATCGCACAAGGATAATTCACCCCTCCACTTT.

This clonotype was detected only a few times. CDR3 sequence: CSASRDGNTEAFF. In DNA, the CDR3 is TGCAGTGCTAGCCGCGACGGGAACACTGAAGCTTTCTTT. The V call is TRBV20-1, the J call TRBJ1-1; D ambiguous. There are 13 residues in the CDR3. CDR1 is DFQATT and CDR2 is SNEGSKA in the germline V gene (reference sequence). Trimming removed 3 bases at V and 1 base at J, with 9 bases between.

This clonotype has more than one count but fewer than ten. J is TRBJ2-1 and V is TRBV14; 7 bases agree with TRBD1. The germline V gene has CDR1 SGHDN and CDR2 FVKESK. The ends lost 3 bases at V and 14 bases at J; junction bases unmatched: 10. The CDR3 consists of 13 residues. The CDR3, as DNA: TGTGCCAGCAGCCAGAGGGGGCCAGTGGGAAAGTTCTTC. It is translated as CASSQRGPVGKFF.

This clonotype was detected many times. The CDR3 nucleotides read TGTGCCAGCACCACGCTTGTTACCGGGGAGCTGTTTTTT. It translates to CASTTLVTGELFF. The gene calls are TRBV12-3 or TRBV12-4 and TRBJ2-2; no firm D call. V was shortened by 7 bases and J by 5 bases, with 11 bases between the two germline ends. The CDR3 has 13 residues.

J is TRBJ1-5 and V is TRBV5-1; the D is unclear. Per the germline V gene, CDR1 is SGHRS and CDR2 is YFSETQ. The CDR3 is made up of 13 amino acids. V lost 1 base, J lost 10 bases, and 12 bases lay in between. The CDR3 loop reads CASSLRGSAPQHF. The CDR3 coding sequence is TGCGCCAGCAGCTTGAGAGGCAGCGCTCCCCAGCATTTT. Filled out from reference TRBV5-1 and TRBJ1-5, the complete variable domain reads KAGVTQTPRYLIKTRGQQVTLSCSPISGHRSVSWYQQTPGQGLQFLFEYFSETQRNKGNFPGRFSGRQFSNSRSEMNVSTLELGDSALYLCASSLRGSAPQHFGDGTRLSIL.

This clonotype was detected many times. The chain combines TRBV5-1 with TRBJ2-1, with D possibly TRBD2 on 5 matching bases. The CDR3 loop spans 13 amino acids. V lost 5 bases to trimming and J lost 9 bases, with 15 bases between them. CDR1 and CDR2 (germline): SGHRS, YFSETQ. CDR3 amino acids: CASSTLIRGEQFF. The CDR3 DNA sequence: TGCGCCAGCAGTACCCTGATCCGGGGTGAGCAGTTCTTC.

This clonotype was seen a handful of times. This chain connects TRBV2 to TRBJ2-7, with 11 positions matching TRBD2. J was trimmed by 3 bases and V by 7 bases; bases with no gene match: 5. The CDR3 extends over 14 amino acids. Germline lookup yields CDR1 SNHLY and CDR2 FYNNEI. The CDR3 coding sequence is TGTGCCAGCATGACTAGCGGGACTTACTACGAGCAGTACTTC. Protein sequence: CASMTSGTYYEQYF.

This clonotype was counted ten times or more. DNA for the CDR3: TGTGCCACCTCTAGCGGGAGGGGATACAATGAGCAGTTCTTC. Translation gives CATSSGRGYNEQFF. This chain links TRBV2 with TRBJ2-1; 12 nucleotides match TRBD2. The germline CDR1 and CDR2 sequences are SNHLY and FYNNEI. Unmatched junction bases numbered 5, after V lost 10 bases and J lost 4 bases. The CDR3 sequence is 14 residues long.

J is TRBJ2-7 and V is TRBV7-2; 7 nucleotides line up with TRBD2. Trimming removed 1 base from V and 3 bases from J; junction bases left unmatched: 6. CDR1 is SGHTA and CDR2 is FQGNSA in the germline V gene. CDR3 size: 15 residues. DNA for the CDR3: TGTGCCAGCAGCTTAGGTCTAGCGGTCGACTACGAGCAGTACTTC. Protein product: CASSLGLAVDYEQYF.

This clonotype was counted many times. As DNA, the CDR3 is TGCAGTGCTACCCGGGAATTAGGCGATTCCTACGAGCAGTACTTC. Translated: CSATRELGDSYEQYF. V and J are TRBV20-1 and TRBJ2-7, with D maybe TRBD2 (5 bases). This CDR3 spans 15 amino acids. V was trimmed by 4 bases and J by 1 base, leaving 17 bases between them. Germline CDR1 and CDR2: DFQATT and SNEGSKA (reference sequence).

Ten or more counts support this clonotype. The chain recombines TRBV5-5 with TRBJ1-2, with unresolved D. Germline CDR1 reads SGHKS; CDR2 reads YYEKEE (reference sequence). This CDR3 region has 13 residues. V lost 0 bases and J 0 bases, leaving 3 bases between the germline ends. CDR3 bases: TGTGCCAGCAGCTTGGCAGCTAACTATGGCTACACCTTC. This gives the protein CASSLAANYGYTF. Drawing the rest from reference TRBV5-5 and TRBJ1-2, the complete variable domain is DAGVTQSPTHLIKTRGQQVTLRCSPISGHKSVSWYQQVLGQGPQFIFQYYEKEERGRGNFPDRFSARQFPNYSSELNVNALLLGDSALYLCASSLAANYGYTFGSGTRLTVV.

Many counts were recorded for this clonotype. This chain uses TRBV5-4 with TRBJ2-2; 9 bases align to TRBD2. The CDR3 totals 16 residues. Germline CDR1 is SGHNT and CDR2 is YYREEE (reference sequence). The junction had 6 bases not matched to a gene; V was cut back by 0 bases and J by 6 bases. The CDR3 is CASSLEPAGGSGELFF. CDR3 nucleotide sequence: TGTGCCAGCAGCTTGGAGCCAGCGGGGGGTTCCGGGGAGCTGTTTTTT.

This clonotype was counted at least ten times. J is TRBJ2-5 and V is TRBV24-1, with TRBD2 matching over 12 bases. V gave up 4 bases and J gave up 4 bases; unmatched junction bases: 3. The CDR3 consists of 15 residues. In germline, CDR1 is KGHDR, CDR2 SFDVKD. The CDR3 region has the DNA TGTGCCACCAGTGACCCGACTAGCGGGGGAGAGACCCAGTACTTC. It yields the protein CATSDPTSGGETQYF.

The chain recombines TRBV9 with TRBJ2-1; unclear D gene. Trimming pared 0 bases from V and 6 bases from J, leaving 16 bases between. CDR3 length: 16 residues. Per the germline V gene, CDR1 is SGDLS and CDR2 is YYNGEE. The CDR3 bases are TGTGCCAGCAGCGTAGCTACGTCGGGCGGAGCCAATGAGCAGTTCTTC. Residues: CASSVATSGGANEQFF.